These 9 T cell receptor beta chains originate from one sample sequenced in a study of beta chain features in type 1 diabetes. Expressed TCRB transcripts were sequenced because the entire RNA isolate underwent reverse transcription. Clones were read by immunoSEQ multiplex PCR, and TCRdb kept only the in-frame ones, dropping some. The table lists about 470,000 clones, over 25% of them singletons. The material sequenced was naive CD4+ T cells from blood. The receptor source for this set is a man aged 18 to 30 in good health.

V gene TRBV5-4 combines with J gene TRBJ2-7; TRBD2 matches at 11 bases. Germline CDR1 SGHNT, CDR2 YYREEE (reference sequence). The CDR3 totals 14 residues. With V trimmed by 1 base and J by 5 bases, 2 bases remained unmatched. The CDR3 sequence: CASSLTSGSHEQYF. CDR3 nucleotides: TGTGCCAGCAGCTTGACTAGCGGGAGCCACGAGCAGTACTTC. The complete variable domain, with remaining parts taken from reference TRBV5-4 and TRBJ2-7, reads ETGVTQSPTHLIKTRGQQVTLRCSSQSGHNTVSWYQQALGQGPQFIFQYYREEENGRGNFPPRFSGLQFPNYSSELNVNALELDDSALYLCASSLTSGSHEQYFGPGTRLTVT.

Only a few counts were recorded for this clone. This rearrangement joins TRBV6-1 to TRBJ2-7; possibly TRBD1 for D (6 bases). This CDR3 comprises 13 residues. Trimming removed 4 bases from V and 2 bases from J, with 9 bases in between. Germline values: CDR1 MNHNS, CDR2 SASEGT. The CDR3 region is CASSVEGAYEQYF. The CDR3 DNA is TGTGCCAGCAGTGTAGAGGGGGCCTACGAGCAGTACTTC.

This clone was recorded a few times. The gene calls are TRBV20-1 and TRBJ1-1; D is ambiguous. Trimming pared 0 bases from V and 7 bases from J, leaving 6 bases between. This CDR3 has 11 residues. The germline V gene has CDR1 DFQATT and CDR2 SNEGSKA (reference sequence). The CDR3 sequence is CSARERGEAFF. As DNA, the CDR3 is TGCAGTGCTAGAGAACGGGGTGAAGCTTTCTTT.

This chain connects TRBV11-2 to TRBJ2-5; 13 bases are shared with TRBD2. Per germline, CDR1 SGHAT and CDR2 FQNNGV. The CDR3 contains 16 residues. Trimming cost V 1 base and J 5 bases; bases outside gene matches: 4. Here the CDR3 reads CASSLAGLAGHETQYF. In DNA form, the CDR3 reads TGTGCCAGCAGCTTAGCGGGACTAGCGGGGCATGAGACCCAGTACTTC.

V gene TRBV10-1 combines with J gene TRBJ2-7; 8 nucleotides line up with TRBD2. The length of the CDR3 is 13 residues. After removal of 5 bases from V and 6 bases from J, the junction contained 6 bases not matched to a gene. Germline loops: CDR1 WNHNN, CDR2 SYGVQD (reference sequence). The CDR3 region is CASSLTSEGEQYF. DNA of the CDR3: TGCGCCAGCAGTCTGACTAGCGAGGGCGAGCAGTACTTC.

There are a few counts of this clone. The chain recombines TRBV5-1 with TRBJ2-1; D may be TRBD2 (6 bases). The germline gives CDR1 SGHRS, CDR2 YFSETQ. The V and J ends lost 5 bases and 5 bases respectively, with 11 bases between them. The CDR3 has 13 amino acids. CDR3 bases: TGCGCCAGCAGGGCTAGCGCAGACAATGAGCAGTTCTTC. Amino acids: CASRASADNEQFF.

This clone has only a few counts. The chain couples TRBV1 to TRBJ2-1. TRBV1 is a documented pseudogene. This CDR3 has 18 amino acids. CDR3 nucleotide sequence: TGCACCAGCAGCCAAAGCCTCGTGGCTATCAGCTCCTACAATGAGCAGTTCTTC. Protein: CTSSQSLVAISSYNEQFF.

The chain uses TRBV7-2 and TRBJ2-7; D possibly corresponds to TRBD1 (5 bases). The germline V gene has CDR1 SGHTA and CDR2 FQGNSA. Deletions cut 0 bases from V and 6 bases from J, with 12 bases between. The CDR3 is 14 amino acids. The CDR3, as DNA: TGTGCCAGCAGCTTAGCAGGGGCAGCAGGCGAGCAGTACTTC. As protein: CASSLAGAAGEQYF.

This clone occurred a few times. The gene calls are TRBV6-6 and TRBJ2-7, with D possibly TRBD1 on 5 matching bases. The CDR3 length is 16 residues. CDR1 MNHNY and CDR2 SVGAGI come from the germline V gene (reference sequence). The V end lost 0 bases, the J end lost 2 bases, and 14 bases lay between the germline ends. The CDR3 nucleotides are TGTGCCAGCAGTTACTCGAGACAGTCGCCTACCTACGAGCAGTACTTC. Translating gives CASSYSRQSPTYEQYF.